This T cell receptor (beta chain) emerged from a study of radiotherapy plus CTLA-4 blockade in lung cancer. The study's findings and limits: An expansion of tumor-derived TCR clones occurred in blood after radiotherapy plus ipilimumab.

After removal of 3 bases from V and 2 bases from J, the junction contained 2 bases not matched to a gene. Germline CDR1 and CDR2: SEHNR and FQNEAQ (reference sequence). The CDR3 spans 15 residues. Libraries were prepared by immunoSEQ multiplex PCR; TCRdb keeps only in-frame clonotypes and omits some of them. The top ten hold 7% to 8% of the sample, which has 75,000 or so clones, around 73% seen once. Comment on this clone: Antigen unknown.

This TCR was recovered from a human donor with non-small cell lung cancer who had a complete response to radiotherapy plus ipilimumab. This specimen was peripheral blood, taken from a patient treated with radiotherapy plus ipilimumab. J is TRBJ1-3 and V is TRBV7-9, with 9 bases identical to TRBD1. CDR3 DNA sequence: TGTGCCAGCAGCTTCAACAGGGGGCCTGGAAACACCATATATTTT. Amino acids: CASSFNRGPGNTIYF.